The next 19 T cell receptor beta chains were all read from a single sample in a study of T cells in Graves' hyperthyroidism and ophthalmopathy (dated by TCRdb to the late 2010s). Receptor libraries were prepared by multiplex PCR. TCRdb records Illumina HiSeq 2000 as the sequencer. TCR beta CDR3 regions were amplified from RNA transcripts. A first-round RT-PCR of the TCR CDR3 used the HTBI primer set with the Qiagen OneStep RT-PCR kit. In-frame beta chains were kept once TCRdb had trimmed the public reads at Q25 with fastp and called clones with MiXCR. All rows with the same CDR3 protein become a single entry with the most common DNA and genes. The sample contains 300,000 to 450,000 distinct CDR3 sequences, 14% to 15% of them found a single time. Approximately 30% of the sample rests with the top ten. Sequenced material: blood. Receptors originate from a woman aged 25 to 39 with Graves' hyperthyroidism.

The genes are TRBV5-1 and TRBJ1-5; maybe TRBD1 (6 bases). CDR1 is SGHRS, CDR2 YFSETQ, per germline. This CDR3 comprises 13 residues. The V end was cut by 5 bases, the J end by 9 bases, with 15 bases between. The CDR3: CASSQMGHRPQHF. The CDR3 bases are TGCGCCAGCAGTCAGATGGGACATCGGCCCCAGCATTTT.

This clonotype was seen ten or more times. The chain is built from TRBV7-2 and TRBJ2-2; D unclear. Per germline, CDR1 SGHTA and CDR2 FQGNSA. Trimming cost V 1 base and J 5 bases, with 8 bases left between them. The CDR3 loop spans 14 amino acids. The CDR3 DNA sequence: TGTGCCAGCAGCTTAGGTCGATTAACCGGGGAGCTGTTTTTT. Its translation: CASSLGRLTGELFF.

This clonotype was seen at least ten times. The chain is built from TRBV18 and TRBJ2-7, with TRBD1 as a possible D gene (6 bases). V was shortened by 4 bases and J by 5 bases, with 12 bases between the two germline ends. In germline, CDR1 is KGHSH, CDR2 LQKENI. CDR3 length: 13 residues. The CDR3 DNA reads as TGTGCCAGCTCACTGCAGGGGATGAACGAGCAGTACTTC. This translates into CASSLQGMNEQYF.

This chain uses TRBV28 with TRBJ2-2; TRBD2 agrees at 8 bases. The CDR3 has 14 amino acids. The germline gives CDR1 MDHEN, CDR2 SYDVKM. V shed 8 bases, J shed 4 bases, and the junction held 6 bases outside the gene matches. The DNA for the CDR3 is TGTGCCAGCGTAGTAGCGGGACCCACCGGGGAGCTGTTTTTT. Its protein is CASVVAGPTGELFF.

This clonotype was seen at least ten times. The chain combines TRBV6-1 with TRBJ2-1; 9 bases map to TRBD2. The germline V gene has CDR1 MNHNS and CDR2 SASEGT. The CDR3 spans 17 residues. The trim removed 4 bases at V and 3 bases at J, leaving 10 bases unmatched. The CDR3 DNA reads TGTGCCAGCAGTGTCCTCAGGGCGGGAGGGAACTACAATGAGCAGTTCTTC. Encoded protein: CASSVLRAGGNYNEQFF.

This CDR3 reads CASSVRGTDTQYF. The CDR3 nucleotides are TGTGCCAGCAGCGTCCGCGGGACAGATACGCAGTATTTT. This chain uses TRBV5-4 with TRBJ2-3, with a weak D call TRBD2 (5 bases). Germline loops: CDR1 SGHNT, CDR2 YYREEE (reference sequence). The CDR3 consists of 13 residues. V gave up 4 bases and J gave up 3 bases, with 9 bases separating them.

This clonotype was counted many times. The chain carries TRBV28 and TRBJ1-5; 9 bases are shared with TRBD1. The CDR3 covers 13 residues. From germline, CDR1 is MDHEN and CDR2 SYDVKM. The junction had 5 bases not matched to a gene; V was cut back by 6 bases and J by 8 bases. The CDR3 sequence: CASSWDRVEPQHF. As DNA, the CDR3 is TGTGCCAGCAGCTGGGACAGGGTTGAGCCCCAGCATTTT.

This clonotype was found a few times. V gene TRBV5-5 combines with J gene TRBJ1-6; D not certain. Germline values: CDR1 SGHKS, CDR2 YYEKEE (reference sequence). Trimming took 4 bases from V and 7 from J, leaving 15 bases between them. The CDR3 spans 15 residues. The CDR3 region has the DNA TGTGCCAGCAGCATGCCCCAAGACGGAAATTCACCCCTCCACTTT. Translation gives CASSMPQDGNSPLHF.

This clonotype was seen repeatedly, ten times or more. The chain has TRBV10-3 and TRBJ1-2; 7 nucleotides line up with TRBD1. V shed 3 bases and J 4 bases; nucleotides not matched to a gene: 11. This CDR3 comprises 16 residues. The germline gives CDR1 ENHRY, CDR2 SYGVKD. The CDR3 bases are TGTGCCATCAGTGAAGGGGGCCGCGTAGACGGCTATGGCTACACCTTC. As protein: CAISEGGRVDGYGYTF.

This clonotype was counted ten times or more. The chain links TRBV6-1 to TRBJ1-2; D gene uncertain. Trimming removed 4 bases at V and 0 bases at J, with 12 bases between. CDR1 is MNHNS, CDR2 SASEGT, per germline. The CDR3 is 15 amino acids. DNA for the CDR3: TGTGCCAGCAGTGCAGGATCGGGAACTAACTATGGCTACACCTTC. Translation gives CASSAGSGTNYGYTF.

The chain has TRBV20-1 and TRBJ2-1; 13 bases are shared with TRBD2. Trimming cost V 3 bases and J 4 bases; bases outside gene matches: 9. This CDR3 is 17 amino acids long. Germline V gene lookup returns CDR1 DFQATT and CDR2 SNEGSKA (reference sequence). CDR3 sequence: CSARFSTSGRAYNEQFF. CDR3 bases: TGCAGTGCTAGGTTCAGTACTAGCGGGAGGGCTTACAATGAGCAGTTCTTC.

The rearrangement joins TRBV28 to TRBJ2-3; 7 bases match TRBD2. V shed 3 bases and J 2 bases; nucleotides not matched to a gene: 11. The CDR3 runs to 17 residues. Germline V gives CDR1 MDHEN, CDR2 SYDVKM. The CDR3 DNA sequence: TGTGCCAGCAGTTTTGTAACTAGCGCAAGGACCACAGATACGCAGTATTTT. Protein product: CASSFVTSARTTDTQYF.

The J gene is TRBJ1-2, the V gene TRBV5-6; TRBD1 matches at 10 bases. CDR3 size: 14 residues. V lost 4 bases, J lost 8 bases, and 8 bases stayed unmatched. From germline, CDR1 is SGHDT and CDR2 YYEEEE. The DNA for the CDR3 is TGTGCCAGCAGCCCCGGGACAGGGGATTGGGGCTACACCTTC. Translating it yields CASSPGTGDWGYTF.

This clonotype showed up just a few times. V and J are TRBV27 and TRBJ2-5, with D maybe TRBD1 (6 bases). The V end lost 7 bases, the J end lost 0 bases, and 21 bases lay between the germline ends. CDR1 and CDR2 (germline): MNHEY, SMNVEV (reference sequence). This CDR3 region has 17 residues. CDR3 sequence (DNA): TGTGCCAGCACCTCCTCAGTGGGGACATCCAACCAAGAGACCCAGTACTTC. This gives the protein CASTSSVGTSNQETQYF.

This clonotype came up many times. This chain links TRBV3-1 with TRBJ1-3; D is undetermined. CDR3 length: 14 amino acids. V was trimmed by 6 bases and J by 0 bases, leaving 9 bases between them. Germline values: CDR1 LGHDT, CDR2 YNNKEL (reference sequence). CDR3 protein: CASRDVHSGNTIYF. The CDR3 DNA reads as TGTGCCAGCAGGGACGTCCACTCTGGAAACACCATATATTTT.

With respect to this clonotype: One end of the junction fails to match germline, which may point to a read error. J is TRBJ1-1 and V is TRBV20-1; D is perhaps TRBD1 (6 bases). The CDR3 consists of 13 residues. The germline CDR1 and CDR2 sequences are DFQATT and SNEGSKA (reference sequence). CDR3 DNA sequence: TGCAGTGCTAGAGATTGGGGGGGCCTTGAAGCCCTCTTT. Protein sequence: CSARDWGGLEALF.

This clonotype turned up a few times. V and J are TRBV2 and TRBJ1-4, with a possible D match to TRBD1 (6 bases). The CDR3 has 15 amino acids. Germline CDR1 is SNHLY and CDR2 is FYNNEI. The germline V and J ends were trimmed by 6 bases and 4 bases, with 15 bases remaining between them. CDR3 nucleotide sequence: TGTGCCAGCAGCGAATCAGGGGCCGTTAATGAAAAACTGTTTTTT. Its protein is CASSESGAVNEKLFF. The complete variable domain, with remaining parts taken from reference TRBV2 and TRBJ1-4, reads EPEVTQTPSHQVTQMGQEVILRCVPISNHLYFYWYRQILGQKVEFLVSFYNNEISEKSEIFDDQFSVERPDGSNFTLKIRSTKLEDSAMYFCASSESGAVNEKLFFGSGTQLSVL.

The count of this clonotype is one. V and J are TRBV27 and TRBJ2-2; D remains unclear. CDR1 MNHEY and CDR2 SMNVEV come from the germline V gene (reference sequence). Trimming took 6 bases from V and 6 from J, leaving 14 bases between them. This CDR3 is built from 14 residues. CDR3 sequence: CASSPALSPGELFF. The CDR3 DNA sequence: TGTGCCAGCAGCCCGGCCCTATCTCCCGGGGAGCTGTTTTTT.

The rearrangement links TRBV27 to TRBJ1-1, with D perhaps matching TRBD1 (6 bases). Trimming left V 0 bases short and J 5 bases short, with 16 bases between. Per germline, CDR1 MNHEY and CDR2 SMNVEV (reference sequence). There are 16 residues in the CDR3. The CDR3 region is CASSLSRAGARTEAFF. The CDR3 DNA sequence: TGTGCCAGCAGTTTATCGCGCGCGGGGGCAAGAACTGAAGCTTTCTTT.